This TCR beta chain was recorded in a study of CXCR3-negative and CXCR3-positive naive CD8 T cells. Whole-study results and caveats: In CXCR3-positive naive cells, the TRB CDR3s were more hydrophobic than in CXCR3-negative naive cells. For naive cells, CXCR3-negative and CXCR3-positive subsets had similar TRBV-TRBJ usage; for memory cells, usage differed. The naive subsets expressed comparable surface CD5, and the authors inferred TCR strength from TRB CDR3 properties.

Naive CD8+ T cells were CD45RO-CCR7+CD27+CD95-. Concerning this clonotype itself: The target antigen is unknown.

Libraries of TRB cDNA were made by 5' RACE and carried UMIs. TCRdb reprocessed the 5' RACE reads and keeps a single row for each CDR3 protein, giving no DNA. Its table lists 69,000 or so distinct CDR3 sequences. CDR3 length equals 18 residues. Germline values: CDR1 ENHRY, CDR2 SYGVKD. The specimen sequenced was naive CXCR3- CD8+ T cells from blood. Subset defined: CD45RO-CCR7+CD27+CD95- naive CD8+ T cells lacking CXCR3 (TNR3-). The clonotype was recovered from a human donor in good health. Some clones in this sample may be carry-over from other donors' samples. The chain is built from TRBV10-3 and TRBJ2-1; TCRdb lists TRBD2, though no DNA is available to test this call. This chain's CDR3 is CAISESGGLAGRQDEQFF.